The subject of this entry is one TCR beta chain. Its cognate antigen is unknown. The entry originates in a study of T cells in localized non-small cell lung cancer. The length of the CDR3 is 14 residues. Trimming left V 9 bases short and J 1 base short, with 13 bases between. Per the germline V gene, CDR1 is SGHNT and CDR2 is YYREEE (reference sequence). The method was immunoSEQ multiplex PCR; TCRdb's version includes in-frame clones alone and lacks a portion of them. There are tens of thousands of clones in the sample; around 85% occur only once, and approximately 22% lies in the top ten. The study's findings and limits: Uninvolved adjacent lung, not tumor, had the highest T cell clonality. Adjacent lung was found to contain a median roughly 60 of the top 100 tumor clones.

The sample here was PBMCs, taken before any cancer treatment. The V and J genes are TRBV5-4 and TRBJ2-2; no definite D call. The receptor comes from a man aged 40 to 70 with stage II squamous cell lung carcinoma. CDR3 sequence (DNA): TGTGCCACCCAGGACGCTTTGAACACCGGGGAGCTGTTTTTT. The encoded protein is CATQDALNTGELFF.